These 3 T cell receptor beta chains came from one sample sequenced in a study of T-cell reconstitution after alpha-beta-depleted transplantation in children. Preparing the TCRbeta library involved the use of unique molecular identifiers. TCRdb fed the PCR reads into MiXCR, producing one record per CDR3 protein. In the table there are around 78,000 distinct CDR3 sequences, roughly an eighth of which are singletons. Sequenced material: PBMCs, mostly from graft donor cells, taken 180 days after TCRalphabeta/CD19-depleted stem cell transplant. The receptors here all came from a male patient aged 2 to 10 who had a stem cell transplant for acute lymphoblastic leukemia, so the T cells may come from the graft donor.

The CDR3 DNA reads as TGTGCCAGCAGCTCTACACTTATGGGGCGGCTGAACACCGGGGAGCTGTTTTTT. Residues: CASSSTLMGRLNTGELFF. The chain has TRBV5-4 and TRBJ2-2, with D possibly being TRBD1 (5 bases). This CDR3 contains 18 residues. From germline, CDR1 is SGHNT and CDR2 YYREEE (reference sequence). The V and J ends lost 3 bases and 1 base respectively, with 19 bases between them.

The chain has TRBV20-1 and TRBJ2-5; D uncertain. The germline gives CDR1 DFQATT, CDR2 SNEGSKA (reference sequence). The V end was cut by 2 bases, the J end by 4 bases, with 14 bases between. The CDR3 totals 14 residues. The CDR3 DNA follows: TGCAGTGCTAGAATATTCAGCATCCCAGAGACCCAGTACTTC. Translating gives CSARIFSIPETQYF.

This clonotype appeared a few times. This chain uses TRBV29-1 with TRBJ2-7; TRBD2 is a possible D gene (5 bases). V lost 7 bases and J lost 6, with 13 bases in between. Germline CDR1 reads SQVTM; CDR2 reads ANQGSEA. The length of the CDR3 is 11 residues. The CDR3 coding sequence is TGCAGCGCCGAAGCGGAAAGCGAGCAGTACTTC. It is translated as CSAEAESEQYF.